This passage covers 2 T cell receptor beta chains from one sample sequenced in a study of blood T cell repertoires in COVID-19. Clones were sequenced by immunoSEQ multiplex PCR, and TCRdb holds only the in-frame ones, with some missing. The profile shows about 220,000 clones, roughly four fifths of them singletons. Sequencing used peripheral blood. These receptors were obtained from a woman aged 60-70 years with acute or convalescent COVID-19.

This rearrangement joins TRBV7-3 to TRBJ2-5; no clear D gene. Germline V gives CDR1 SGHTA, CDR2 FQGTGA. Between the trimmed V and J ends, which lost 2 bases and 5 bases, there was a span of 9 bases. The CDR3 has 13 residues. CDR3 residues: CASSLDPGETQYF. The CDR3, as DNA: TGTGCCAGCAGCTTAGACCCGGGTGAGACCCAGTACTTC.

J is TRBJ2-1 and V is TRBV10-2; 7 nucleotides line up with TRBD1. In germline, CDR1 is WSHSY, CDR2 SAAADI. V gave up 8 bases and J gave up 7 bases; unmatched junction bases: 8. The CDR3 consists of 13 residues. The CDR3 DNA sequence: TGCGCCAGCGCCGGGACAGCTTGGAATGAGCAGTTCTTC. Encoded protein: CASAGTAWNEQFF.